A selection of T cell receptor beta chains follows, all from one sample in a study of blood T cell repertoires in COVID-19. Repertoires were generated with immunoSEQ multiplex PCR, while TCRdb's copy carries only in-frame clones and drops some. The table includes tens of thousands of clones, 90% detected once. The sequencing sample was made of peripheral blood. Receptors originate from a man aged 50-59 years with COVID-19, enrolled during active disease. CDR3s include the opening cysteine and the closing phenylalanine or tryptophan. A D gene is named only where the DNA matches it firmly. Rows may omit the clone size; those that give it use once, few, many or a size class.

v_gene	j_gene	abundance	d_gene	CDR3nt	CDR3aa
TRBV5-1	TRBJ2-3	-	TRBD2	TGCGCCAGCAGCTTGGCCGAACTAGCGGGAGTGGATACGCAGTATTTT	CASSLAELAGVDTQYF
TRBV6-5	TRBJ1-2	-	TRBD1	TGTGCCAGCAGTTACCGTGGGAGACAGGGTAACTATGGCTACACCTTC	CASSYRGRQGNYGYTF
TRBV19	TRBJ2-7	few	TRBD1	TGTGCCAGTGATACCGGGACAGTCACTCTCTACGAGCAGTACTTC	CASDTGTVTLYEQYF
TRBV14	TRBJ2-7	-	TRBD1	TGTGCCAGCAGCCTCCTGGGACAGGGTATGAAGTACGAGCAGTACTTC	CASSLLGQGMKYEQYF
TRBV18	TRBJ1-2	-	TRBD1	TGTGCCAGCTCACAAGCGACAGGGCTTAACTATGGCTACACCTTC	CASSQATGLNYGYTF
TRBV10-1	TRBJ2-4	-	TRBD2	TGCGCCAGCAGTGATGGCAGCGGGACGCCATTAGCCAAAAACATTCAGTACTTC	CASSDGSGTPLAKNIQYF
TRBV5-1	TRBJ2-1	-	TRBD2	TGCGCCAGCAGCTTGTCCCGTAGCGGGAGTGTAAATGAGCAGTTCTTC	CASSLSRSGSVNEQFF
TRBV4-2	TRBJ2-5	-	TRBD2	TGTGCCAGCAGCCAAGTGTCGGGAGGGGGGCAAGAGACCCAGTACTTC	CASSQVSGGGQETQYF
TRBV6-2/TRBV6-3	TRBJ2-1	-	-	TGTGCCAGCAGTTACGTGGGCGACCAGTTCTTC	CASSYVGDQFF
TRBV29-1	TRBJ2-5	once	TRBD1	TGCAGCGTGGCCGGGACAGGGGGCGCAGAGACCCAGTACTTC	CSVAGTGGAETQYF
TRBV4-1	TRBJ2-3	few	TRBD2	TGCGCCAGCAGCCGGCTAGCGGGAGGTCAGGATACGCAGTATTTT	CASSRLAGGQDTQYF
TRBV7-2	TRBJ2-1	-	TRBD2	TGTGCCAGCAGCTTCTCTGGGGCGGGAGGGCGCGATGAGCAGTTCTTC	CASSFSGAGGRDEQFF
TRBV4-1	TRBJ2-2	-	-	TGCGCCAGCAGCCAGACCCCCACGGATCCCGGGAGCACCGGGGAGCTGTTTTTT	CASSQTPTDPGSTGELFF
TRBV7-9	TRBJ2-2	-	TRBD2	TGTGCCAGCAGCATAATAGCGGGAGGGCCGGCCGGGGAGCTGTTTTTT	CASSIIAGGPAGELFF
TRBV5-1	TRBJ2-5	-	TRBD1	TGCGCCAGCAGCTACGGACAGGGGTACGAGACCCAGTACTTC	CASSYGQGYETQYF
TRBV19	TRBJ2-4	-	-	TGTGCCAGTAGTATACTCAGGATCTCGGCCAAAAACATTCAGTACTTC	CASSILRISAKNIQYF
TRBV6-5	TRBJ2-2	-	-	TGTGCCAGCAGGACTAGGCCTATCACCGGGGAGCTGTTTTTT	CASRTRPITGELFF
TRBV4-1	TRBJ2-7	-	TRBD2	TGCGCCAGCAGCCAAGATCAGAGGGAACTAGCGGGAGGGCCGGGCGAGCAGTACTTC	CASSQDQRELAGGPGEQYF
TRBV3-1/TRBV3-2	TRBJ1-2	-	-	TGTGCCAGCAGCCATCTTGGACTAGGGCGTCAGGGCTACACCTTC	CASSHLGLGRQGYTF
TRBV7-9	TRBJ2-1	once	TRBD1	TGTGCCAGCAGCCTGGACAGGGGGGGATACAATGAGCAGTTCTTC	CASSLDRGGYNEQFF
TRBV18	TRBJ1-3	-	TRBD1	TGTGCCAGCTCACCGAGGGACAGCCTTGGAAACACCATATATTTT	CASSPRDSLGNTIYF
TRBV2	TRBJ1-5	-	-	TGTGCCAGCAGTGAACGCAGGGCGGGGGGTCAGCCCCAGCATTTT	CASSERRAGGQPQHF
TRBV11-3	TRBJ1-1	-	-	TGTGCCAGCAGCTTGTTCTTGAACACTGAAGCTTTCTTT	CASSLFLNTEAFF
TRBV27	TRBJ2-7	once	TRBD2	TGTGCCAGCAGTTACACGAGGACTAGCGGGAGGGCCCACGAGCAGTACTTC	CASSYTRTSGRAHEQYF
TRBV28	TRBJ2-1	-	-	TGTGCCAGCAGCCTTTATGATGAGCAGTTCTTC	CASSLYDEQFF
TRBV4-1	TRBJ2-2	-	TRBD2	TGCGCCAGCAGCCAACCCCTCTCGGGGACTAGAGCCTCAAGGGTCGCCGGGGAGCTGTTTTTT	CASSQPLSGTRASRVAGELFF
TRBV14	TRBJ2-7	-	TRBD2	TGTGCCAGCAGCCACCCGACTAGCGGGAGCTACGAGCAGTACTTC	CASSHPTSGSYEQYF
TRBV12-5	TRBJ2-1	-	-	TGTGCTAGTGGTTTAGGGCAGGGTGACTACAATGAGCAGTTCTTC	CASGLGQGDYNEQFF
TRBV7-6	TRBJ2-1	-	TRBD1	TGTGCCAGCAGCTCCCAGACAGGGGAAGACAATGAGCAGTTCTTC	CASSSQTGEDNEQFF
TRBV28	TRBJ1-1	-	-	TGTGCCAGCAGTTTACCCCTCAGGGGCTGGACTGAAGCTTTCTTT	CASSLPLRGWTEAFF
TRBV7-8	TRBJ2-1	-	TRBD2	TGTGCCAGCAGCTTACTAGCGGGAGGAGGTTACAATGAGCAGTTCTTC	CASSLLAGGGYNEQFF
TRBV6-5	TRBJ1-2	-	TRBD1	TGTGCCAGCAGTTACCGCAGGGGGCTCTATGGCTACACCTTC	CASSYRRGLYGYTF
TRBV5-4	TRBJ2-4	-	-	TGTGCCAGCAGCCCGCGCCCCGGCGGCATTCAGTACTTC	CASSPRPGGIQYF
TRBV6-2/TRBV6-3	TRBJ1-5	-	-	TGTGCCAGCAGTTTTCCCTCAGGGGGCAATCAGCCCCAGCATTTT	CASSFPSGGNQPQHF
TRBV2	TRBJ1-5	-	TRBD1	TGTGCCAGCAGGCACGGGACAGGGACAGATCAGCCCCAGCATTTT	CASRHGTGTDQPQHF
TRBV28	TRBJ2-7	-	-	TGTGCCAGCAGTTTATATTTCGGGGGAGCTTCCTACGAGCAGTACTTC	CASSLYFGGASYEQYF
TRBV5-1	TRBJ2-3	-	TRBD2	TGCGCCAGCAGCCCCCGGGGCCCACTAGCGAGCACAGATACGCAGTATTTT	CASSPRGPLASTDTQYF
TRBV24-1	TRBJ1-1	-	-	TGTGCCACCAGTGTACAGAACACTGAAGCTTTCTTT	CATSVQNTEAFF
TRBV7-9	TRBJ1-5	-	TRBD1	TGTGCCAGCAGCTTACAAGGACAGGGGGCAGAGCCCCAGCATTTT	CASSLQGQGAEPQHF
TRBV15	TRBJ2-7	-	TRBD1	TGTGCCACCAGCAGAGGACAGGGTGGGTCCTACGAGCAGTACTTC	CATSRGQGGSYEQYF
TRBV2	TRBJ2-1	-	-	TGTGCCAGCAGGAGCTACAATGAGCAGTTCTTC	CASRSYNEQFF
TRBV11-2	TRBJ2-3	-	-	TGTGCCAGCAGCTTAGGCACCAGTAGCACAGATACGCAGTATTTT	CASSLGTSSTDTQYF